This entry describes one T cell receptor beta chain. Its antigen is not known. This sample is drawn from a study of OX40 agonist ivuxolimab in advanced cancers. Study in general: Those enrolled were roughly 80% male, with a mean age of around 55 years and ages from about 20 to 90.

Broader study findings: With doses of 0.1 to 3.0 mg/kg, CD4+ and CD8+ blood T cells had undergone clonal expansion by week 6.

Sequenced by immunoSEQ multiplex PCR; TCRdb stores in-frame clones only, minus some. This sample yields 20,000 or so clones, of which around 90% are seen a single time; about 10% belongs to the top ten. V lost 2 bases and J 10 bases, leaving 8 bases between the germline ends. This CDR3 has 11 amino acids. CDR1 DFQATT and CDR2 SNEGSKA come from the germline V gene (reference sequence). Exclusion of a patient followed from autoimmune disease history or systemic immunosuppression. The source was CD4+ or CD8+ T cells sorted from blood, collected in a trial of the OX40 agonist ivuxolimab. This receptor was identified in an adult with an advanced solid tumor such as melanoma, head and neck, liver or kidney cancer. The rearrangement links TRBV20-1 to TRBJ1-4, with D maybe TRBD1 (6 bases). The CDR3 nucleotides read TGCAGTGCTAGAAGGGACACAAAACTGTTTTTT. This sequence encodes CSARRDTKLFF.